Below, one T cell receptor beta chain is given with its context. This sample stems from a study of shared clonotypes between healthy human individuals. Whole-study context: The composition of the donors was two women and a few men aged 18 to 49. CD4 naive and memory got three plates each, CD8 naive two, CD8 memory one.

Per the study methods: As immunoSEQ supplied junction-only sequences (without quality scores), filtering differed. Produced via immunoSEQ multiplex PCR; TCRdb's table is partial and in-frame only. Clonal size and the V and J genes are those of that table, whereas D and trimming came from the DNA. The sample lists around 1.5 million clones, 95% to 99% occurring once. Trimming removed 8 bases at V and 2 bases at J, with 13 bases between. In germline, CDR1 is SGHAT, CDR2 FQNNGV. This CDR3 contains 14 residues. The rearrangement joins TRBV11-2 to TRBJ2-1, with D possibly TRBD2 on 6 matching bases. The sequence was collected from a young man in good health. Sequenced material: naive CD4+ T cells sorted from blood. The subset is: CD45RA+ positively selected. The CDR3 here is CASSARGTYNEQFF. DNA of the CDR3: TGTGCCAGCTCCGCTCGGGGGACCTACAATGAGCAGTTCTTC.